Following are 3 T cell receptor beta chains from one sample sequenced in a study of CD8+ T cells in alopecia areata. Treatment in this sample: oral pan-JAK inhibitor, 5-10 mg twice daily. Sequencing templates came from extracted RNA that was reverse transcribed into cDNA. Assay: immunoSEQ multiplex PCR; the TCRdb copy retains only in-frame clones and omits some. Altogether 180,000 or so clones are present, about half being singletons, with the ten largest covering around a tenth. The sequencing used CD8+ T cells sorted from blood, collected around week 54, from a patient treated with tofacitinib. The receptors originated from a human donor with alopecia areata.

The gene calls are TRBV30 and TRBJ2-3; the D call may be TRBD1 or TRBD2 (5 bases each). Trimming removed 0 bases from V and 1 base from J, with 20 bases in between. This CDR3 region has 18 residues. From germline, CDR1 is GTSNPN and CDR2 SVGIG (reference sequence). The CDR3 bases are TGTGCCTGGAGTGTAGGCCCTTCGTTGGGGGTGGGCACAGATACGCAGTATTTT. Encoded protein: CAWSVGPSLGVGTDTQYF.

This chain joins TRBV7-8 and TRBJ1-1, with unresolved D. Trimming cost V 5 bases and J 7 bases, with 8 bases left between them. Germline V gene lookup returns CDR1 SGHVS and CDR2 FQNEAQ. The CDR3 length is 11 residues. The CDR3 coding sequence is TGTGCCAGCAGCCCGGGGTATGAAGCTTTCTTT. Translation: CASSPGYEAFF.

This chain joins TRBV29-1 and TRBJ1-2, with D perhaps matching TRBD1 (6 bases). Trimming removed 6 bases from V and 4 bases from J, with 9 bases in between. The CDR3 loop spans 11 amino acids. Germline assignment: CDR1 SQVTM and CDR2 ANQGSEA. CDR3: CSVRDTYGYTF. CDR3 in DNA: TGCAGCGTCAGGGACACCTATGGCTACACCTTC.